This T cell receptor beta chain was recovered during a study of metastatic and nonmetastatic thyroid tumors. Background on the study: Repertoires from malignant and benign thyroid patients were compared across blood and tumor or nodule tissue. Broader study findings: In blood and tumor, TCR beta diversity was reportedly significantly higher in malignant thyroid tumors than in benign nodules.

Remarks on this clone: What it binds is not known. Additional DNA sequences in this sample encode the identical CDR3.

In the original analysis: Built for papillary thyroid cancer, a distant-metastasis classifier drew on CDR3 differences across clinicopathological groups. TCRdb re-called the PCR reads with MiXCR. The V and J calls, along with clone size, are taken from TCRdb and not from the paper's own processing. The top ten hold roughly 3.7% of the sample, which has more than 50,000 clones, more than 20% seen once. Patients had received no treatment of any kind before thyroid surgery. The J segment lost 5 bases and the V segment lost 6 bases, leaving 13 bases of the junction unmatched. Germline CDR1 is DFQATT and CDR2 is SNEGSKA (reference sequence). CDR3 length: 15 residues.

The genes are TRBV20-1 and TRBJ2-3; 8 bases match TRBD2. This receptor was identified in a female donor with papillary thyroid cancer or a benign thyroid nodule (not recorded which). Some clones in this sample may be carry-over from other donors' samples. The material sequenced was blood. DNA of the CDR3: TGCAGTGCCTTCGGACTAGCTGGTGGGCTAGATACGCAGTATTTT. Amino acids: CSAFGLAGGLDTQYF.